The entry below describes one T cell receptor beta chain. The antigen remains unidentified. This record belongs to a study of cytomegalovirus exposure and HLA in healthy donors. Looking at the study overall: The study's early data release held some 85 million unique TCRs from HLA-typed donors.

The PCR had 60 Vbeta and 13 Jbeta primers. As processed by the authors: A follow-up analysis tallied tens of millions of unique TCR beta chains, some 9.9 million shared. Here immunoSEQ multiplex PCR was the method, and the copy in TCRdb shows in-frame clones only, minus some. The DNA gave D and trimming, while V, J and clone size come from that table. The sample includes about 160,000 clones, 70% to 90% of them seen just once. Study-wide results and limits: Reportedly, diagnosis of cytomegalovirus status by the classifier showed high specificity and sensitivity.

CDR3 length equals 15 residues. Germline lookup yields CDR1 MNHNS and CDR2 SASEGT. V was clipped by 3 bases and J by 3 bases; unmatched bases: 3. This sequence joins TRBV6-1 and TRBJ2-5; 11 bases line up with TRBD2. What was sequenced was PBMCs. This sequence was found in a man between 18 and 35 years old in good health and CMV-seropositive. The CDR3 loop is CASSDSGGAEETQYF. CDR3 nucleotide sequence: TGTGCCAGCAGTGATAGCGGGGGGGCCGAAGAGACCCAGTACTTC.